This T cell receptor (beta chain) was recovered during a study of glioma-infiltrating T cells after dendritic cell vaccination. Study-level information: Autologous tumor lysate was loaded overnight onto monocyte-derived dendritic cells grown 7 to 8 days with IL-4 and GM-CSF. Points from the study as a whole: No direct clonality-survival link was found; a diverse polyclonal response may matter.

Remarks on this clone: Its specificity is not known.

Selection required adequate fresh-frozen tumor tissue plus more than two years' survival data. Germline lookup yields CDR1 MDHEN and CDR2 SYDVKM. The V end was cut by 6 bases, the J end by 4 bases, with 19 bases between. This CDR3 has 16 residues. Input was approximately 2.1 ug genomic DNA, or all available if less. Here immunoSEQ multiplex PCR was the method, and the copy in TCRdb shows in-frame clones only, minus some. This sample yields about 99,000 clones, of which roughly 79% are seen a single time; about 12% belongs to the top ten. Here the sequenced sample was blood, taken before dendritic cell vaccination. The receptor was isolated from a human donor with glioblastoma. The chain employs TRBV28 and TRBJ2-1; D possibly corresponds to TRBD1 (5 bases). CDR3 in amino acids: CASSPVGLDKYNEQFF. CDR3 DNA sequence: TGTGCCAGCAGCCCTGTCGGTCTGGACAAGTACAATGAGCAGTTCTTC.